The 30 T cell receptor beta chains below all came from one sample that was sequenced in a study of blood T cell repertoires in COVID-19. Repertoires were generated with immunoSEQ multiplex PCR, while TCRdb's copy carries only in-frame clones and drops some. The sample contains some 220,000 clones, around three quarters of which appear only once. Sequencing was done on a sample of peripheral blood. The receptors derive from an older woman with acute or convalescent COVID-19.

The V call is TRBV10-2, the J call TRBJ1-2; D unclear. Germline loops: CDR1 WSHSY, CDR2 SAAADI. This CDR3 spans 14 amino acids. With 2 bases removed from V and 8 bases from J, the gap between germline ends came to 15 bases. The DNA for the CDR3 is TGCGCCAGCAGTGAGAACAGACTGACGGGGGGCTACACCTTC. Translating it yields CASSENRLTGGYTF.

V is TRBV30 and J is TRBJ2-3, with 7 bases aligning to TRBD2. With V trimmed by 5 bases and J by 4 bases, 6 bases remained unmatched. Germline-derived CDR1 and CDR2 are GTSNPN and SVGIG (reference sequence). The CDR3 spans 13 residues. The DNA for the CDR3 is TGTGCCTGGGATGTGGGGGGGGCAGATACGCAGTATTTT. It translates to CAWDVGGADTQYF.

The CDR3 spells CASSLSPAAPNQPQHF. The CDR3 DNA sequence: TGTGCCAGCAGCCTTTCTCCGGCGGCCCCCAATCAGCCCCAGCATTTT. The V call is TRBV6-6, the J call TRBJ1-5; D gene ambiguous. V dropped 6 bases and J dropped 3 bases, with 18 bases sitting between them. The V gene's germline CDR1 is MNHNY and CDR2 SVGAGI (reference sequence). The CDR3 runs to 16 residues.

CDR3 protein: CASSPGGGYGYTF. CDR3 sequence (DNA): TGTGCCAGCAGCCCGGGGGGAGGCTATGGCTACACCTTC. This chain links TRBV7-8 with TRBJ1-2; D possibly corresponds to TRBD1 (5 bases). The CDR3 is made up of 13 amino acids. Germline CDR1 reads SGHVS; CDR2 reads FQNEAQ. V shed 5 bases and J shed 4 bases, with 11 bases lying between them. The full variable domain, in which reference TRBV7-8 and TRBJ1-2 provide the parts outside the CDR3, is GAGVSQSPRYKVAKRGQDVALRCDPISGHVSLFWYQQALGQGPEFLTYFQNEAQLDKSGLPSDRFFAERPEGSVSTLKIQRTQQEDSAVYLCASSPGGGYGYTFGSGTRLTVV.

The chain couples TRBV9 to TRBJ2-1; the match to TRBD2 covers 12 bases. The CDR3 sequence is 21 residues long. Germline trimming cut 1 base from V and 0 bases from J; bases unmatched to any gene: 14. Germline V lookup: CDR1 SGDLS, CDR2 YYNGEE. CDR3 bases: TGTGCCAGCAGCGTATCACCCAGACCTACTAGCGGGGGGAGCTCCTACAATGAGCAGTTCTTC. It translates to CASSVSPRPTSGGSSYNEQFF.

The chain has TRBV3-1 (or the pseudogene TRBV3-2) and TRBJ2-3, with 7 nucleotides matching TRBD1. From germline, CDR1 is LGHDT and CDR2 YNNKEL (reference sequence). The V and J ends lost 8 bases and 2 bases, in that order; junction bases with no gene match: 7. The CDR3 is 14 residues long. CDR3 nucleotide sequence: TGTGCCAGCCGAATGACAGGGCCCACAGATACGCAGTATTTT. Its protein is CASRMTGPTDTQYF.

This clone is termed medium-sized. The V and J genes are TRBV4-1 and TRBJ1-3; D call uncertain. Trimming cost V 4 bases and J 4 bases, with 14 bases left between them. Per the germline V gene, CDR1 is MGHRA and CDR2 is YSYEKL. The CDR3 covers 15 residues. The CDR3 loop reads CASSPTYGAGNTIYF. CDR3 sequence (DNA): TGCGCCAGCAGCCCCACTTACGGAGCGGGAAACACCATATATTTT.

This clone was seen a handful of times. The V gene is TRBV6-5, the J gene TRBJ1-4; TRBD1 aligns across 9 bases. V was pared by 6 bases and J by 7 bases, with 3 bases of the junction left unmatched. Germline assignment: CDR1 MNHEY and CDR2 SVGAGI. The CDR3 has 13 residues. The CDR3 nucleotides read TGTGCCAGCAGGGGGACAGGGTCTGAAAAACTGTTTTTT. Its translation: CASRGTGSEKLFF.

This clone was seen repeatedly, ten times or more. The chain recombines TRBV5-5 with TRBJ2-1; 13 positions agree with TRBD2. J lost 9 bases, V lost 3 bases, and 15 bases had no gene match. CDR3 length: 18 residues. The germline CDR1 and CDR2 sequences are SGHKS and YYEKEE (reference sequence). CDR3 residues: CASSSLYTSGLAGIEQFF. The DNA of the CDR3 is TGTGCCAGCAGCTCCCTCTATACCTCGGGACTAGCGGGGATTGAGCAGTTCTTC.

CDR3 DNA sequence: TGCAGCGTCCTGAGAACAGGGGGAGTTTCGCGGGAGCAGTACTTC. Translated: CSVLRTGGVSREQYF. The chain carries TRBV29-1 and TRBJ2-7; 8 nucleotides align to TRBD1. Trimming removed 6 bases from V and 7 bases from J; junction bases left unmatched: 17. CDR1 is SQVTM and CDR2 is ANQGSEA in the germline V gene. This CDR3 comprises 15 residues.

This clone was seen at least ten times. This sequence joins TRBV5-1 and TRBJ2-4, with 7 bases matching TRBD1. CDR3 size: 16 residues. V dropped 3 bases and J dropped 0; count of bases not matched to a gene: 6. Germline assignment: CDR1 SGHRS and CDR2 YFSETQ. CDR3 amino acids: CASSYQTGVAKNIQYF. The CDR3 DNA follows: TGCGCCAGCAGCTATCAAACAGGGGTAGCCAAAAACATTCAGTACTTC.

This clone appeared a single time. The rearrangement links TRBV19 to TRBJ1-1; 8 bases line up with TRBD1. The V and J ends lost 7 bases and 6 bases, in that order; junction bases with no gene match: 19. Looked up from germline, CDR1 is LNHDA and CDR2 is SQIVND (reference sequence). The CDR3 is made up of 17 amino acids. CDR3 sequence: CASTPLQGGLVGAEAFF. In nucleotides, the CDR3 is TGTGCCAGTACCCCTTTACAGGGGGGGTTGGTCGGGGCTGAAGCTTTCTTT.

The CDR3 region is CASSQGRRGLYNEKLFF. The CDR3 region has the DNA TGTGCCAGCAGCCAGGGGCGCAGGGGGTTGTACAATGAAAAACTGTTTTTT. The chain couples TRBV7-8 to TRBJ1-4; 7 bases match TRBD1. CDR1 SGHVS and CDR2 FQNEAQ come from the germline V gene. The length of the CDR3 is 17 residues. The ends lost 5 bases at V and 5 bases at J; junction bases unmatched: 14.

The chain combines TRBV11-2 with TRBJ1-2; 9 positions match TRBD1. Looked up from germline, CDR1 is SGHAT and CDR2 is FQNNGV. Trimming took 2 bases from V and 5 from J; bases not matched to a gene: 6. The CDR3 covers 15 residues. The CDR3 DNA is TGTGCCAGCAGCTTATTAGGCGGGACAGGGTATGGCTACACCTTC. Translated, it gives CASSLLGGTGYGYTF.

The chain recombines TRBV10-2 with TRBJ2-7, with a tentative D call TRBD2 (7 bases). In germline, CDR1 is WSHSY, CDR2 SAAADI. Trimming removed 6 bases from V and 2 bases from J, with 8 bases in between. The CDR3 contains 12 residues. The CDR3 reads CASRGGPYEQYV. As DNA, the CDR3 is TGCGCCAGCAGGGGGGGGCCCTACGAGCAGTACGTC.

This rearrangement joins TRBV27 to TRBJ2-5; 8 positions match TRBD2. This CDR3 is built from 13 residues. Trimming cost V 6 bases and J 7 bases; bases outside gene matches: 7. Germline values: CDR1 MNHEY, CDR2 SMNVEV (reference sequence). Here the CDR3 reads CASRPTRGGTQYF. CDR3 sequence (DNA): TGTGCCAGCAGGCCGACCCGGGGGGGGACCCAGTACTTC.

The J gene is TRBJ2-1, the V gene TRBV18; the match to TRBD1 covers 8 bases. CDR1 is KGHSH and CDR2 is LQKENI in the germline V gene. J was trimmed by 5 bases and V by 2 bases; bases with no gene match: 5. This CDR3 contains 15 residues. The DNA for the CDR3 is TGTGCCAGCTCACCAGCGACAGGGGTCAACAATGAGCAGTTCTTC. Protein sequence: CASSPATGVNNEQFF.

The V call is TRBV1, the J call TRBJ2-5; the table gives TRBD2 as D, unverified against the DNA. TRBV1 is listed as a pseudogene. The CDR3 length is 15 residues. This CDR3 reads CTSSPSGGAAKTQYF. The CDR3 DNA is TGCACCAGCAGCCCCAGCGGGGGGGCCGCGAAGACCCAGTACTTC.

This clone was found a few times. The chain combines TRBV5-4 with TRBJ2-4, with D tentatively TRBD2 (6 bases). Trimming pared 2 bases from V and 0 bases from J, leaving 9 bases between. The CDR3 sequence is 15 residues long. The germline V gene encodes CDR1 SGHNT and CDR2 YYREEE (reference sequence). CDR3: CASSLSGLAKNIQYF. CDR3 DNA sequence: TGTGCCAGCAGCTTAAGCGGGTTAGCCAAAAACATTCAGTACTTC.

The chain couples TRBV9 to TRBJ2-3; 9 bases align to TRBD2. Per the germline V gene, CDR1 is SGDLS and CDR2 is YYNGEE. This CDR3 is built from 15 residues. The trim removed 3 bases at V and 0 bases at J, leaving 2 bases unmatched. The CDR3 region is CASSGLAGSTDTQYF. Written as DNA, the CDR3 is TGTGCCAGCAGCGGGCTAGCGGGGAGCACAGATACGCAGTATTTT.

CDR3 bases: TGCGCCAGCAGCCCGGACAGGGCAGAAGAGACCCAGTACTTC. As protein: CASSPDRAEETQYF. The V and J genes are TRBV5-1 and TRBJ2-5, with 8 bases matching TRBD1. Germline loops: CDR1 SGHRS, CDR2 YFSETQ. The junction had 5 bases not matched to a gene; V was cut back by 4 bases and J by 3 bases. The CDR3 is 14 amino acids.

The V gene is TRBV12-3 or TRBV12-4, the J gene TRBJ1-2, with TRBD1 matching 7 bases. J lost 2 bases, V lost 8 bases, and 5 bases had no gene match. The CDR3 sequence is 13 residues long. In nucleotides, the CDR3 is TGTGCCAGCTCCGGACAGGCGAACTATGGCTACACCTTC. This translates into CASSGQANYGYTF.

The gene calls are TRBV5-1 and TRBJ2-7, with D unclear. The CDR3 extends over 12 amino acids. Germline V CDR1 and CDR2: SGHRS, YFSETQ. Trimming pared 0 bases from V and 3 bases from J, leaving 4 bases between. CDR3 residues: CASSLGDYEQYF. CDR3 nucleotides: TGCGCCAGCAGCTTGGGCGACTACGAGCAGTACTTC. The full variable domain, its missing parts supplied by reference TRBV5-1 and TRBJ2-7, is KAGVTQTPRYLIKTRGQQVTLSCSPISGHRSVSWYQQTPGQGLQFLFEYFSETQRNKGNFPGRFSGRQFSNSRSEMNVSTLELGDSALYLCASSLGDYEQYFGPGTRLTVT.

This clone was found once. V gene TRBV30 combines with J gene TRBJ2-4; D remains ambiguous. The CDR3 length is 13 residues. Between the trimmed V and J ends, which lost 2 bases and 3 bases, there was a span of 8 bases. Germline CDR1 reads GTSNPN; CDR2 reads SVGIG (reference sequence). The DNA for the CDR3 is TGTGCCTGGAGTCACCAGGACAAAAACATTCAGTACTTC. This codes for CAWSHQDKNIQYF.

This chain joins TRBV29-1 and TRBJ1-2; D perhaps matches TRBD1 (5 bases). The length of the CDR3 is 11 residues. Trimming left V 5 bases short and J 2 bases short, with 6 bases between. Germline loops: CDR1 SQVTM, CDR2 ANQGSEA. The CDR3 DNA reads TGCAGCGTTTCAGGGAACTATGGCTACACCTTC. It is translated as CSVSGNYGYTF.

The rearrangement uses TRBV20-1 and TRBJ2-1; the D is unclear. Germline assignment: CDR1 DFQATT and CDR2 SNEGSKA (reference sequence). There are 11 residues in the CDR3. V lost 3 bases and J lost 7, with 7 bases in between. CDR3 nucleotide sequence: TGCAGTGCTAGTTCCAGAAATGAGCAGTTCTTC. Protein: CSASSRNEQFF.

This rearrangement joins TRBV4-2 to TRBJ1-5; 8 positions agree with TRBD1. The CDR3 is 16 amino acids. Losses at the gene ends were 0 bases for V and 3 bases for J; bases not matched to a gene: 4. Germline CDR1 and CDR2: LGHNA and YNFKEQ. This CDR3 reads CASSQEGQGANQPQHF. CDR3 nucleotides: TGTGCCAGCAGCCAAGAAGGGCAGGGGGCCAATCAGCCCCAGCATTTT.

V is TRBV2 and J is TRBJ2-7, with 10 bases that match TRBD2. This CDR3 is 13 amino acids long. Per germline, CDR1 SNHLY and CDR2 FYNNEI. J was trimmed by 2 bases and V by 7 bases; bases with no gene match: 2. Here the CDR3 reads CASKSGGAYEQYF. The CDR3 nucleotides are TGTGCCAGCAAGAGCGGGGGGGCCTACGAGCAGTACTTC.

In regard to this clone: The sample holds other DNA sequences that translate to the same CDR3. CDR3 DNA: TGTGCCAGCAGTTCAGACAGAAACACTGAAGCTTTCTTT. Translating gives CASSSDRNTEAFF. The chain employs TRBV2 and TRBJ1-1; D possibly corresponds to TRBD1 (5 bases). The length of the CDR3 is 13 residues. Trimming shortened V by 5 bases and J by 2 bases, and 9 bases separated the two germline ends. CDR1 is SNHLY, CDR2 FYNNEI, per germline.

CDR3 amino acids: CAISEKGARPTNEQFF. In nucleotides, the CDR3 is TGTGCCATCAGTGAAAAAGGGGCCAGACCGACGAATGAGCAGTTCTTC. The chain has TRBV10-3 and TRBJ2-1, with D possibly being TRBD1 (5 bases). The V end was cut by 3 bases, the J end by 7 bases, with 19 bases between. The V gene's germline CDR1 is ENHRY and CDR2 SYGVKD. CDR3 length equals 16 residues.